The clone carrying this TCR beta chain was detected once. The antigen is undetermined. MiXCR, applied by TCRdb to the 5' RACE reads, yields one record per CDR3 protein. The repertoire includes roughly 1.6 million distinct CDR3 sequences, roughly a third of them detected once, and 0.25% to 0.3% sits in the top ten. This sample stems from a study of identical twins. General study results and limits: In cord blood, abundant beta clonotypes had fewer insertions; memory showed no trend. Excess low generation probability was seen in twin-shared out-of-frame alpha sequences.

This receptor was obtained from a newborn girl in good health. Source material: cord blood.

In DNA, the CDR3 is TGTGCCAGCAGCCGGTTATCAGCTGGAAACACCATATATTTT. The encoded protein is CASSRLSAGNTIYF. This chain uses TRBV14 with TRBJ1-3, with unresolved D. This CDR3 has 14 amino acids. Germline loops: CDR1 SGHDN, CDR2 FVKESK. V shed 4 bases and J shed 2 bases, with 9 bases lying between them. The full variable domain, in which reference TRBV14 and TRBJ1-3 provide the parts outside the CDR3, is EAGVTQFPSHSVIEKGQTVTLRCDPISGHDNLYWYRRVMGKEIKFLLHFVKESKQDESGMPNNRFLAERTGGTYSTLKVQPAELEDSGVYFCASSRLSAGNTIYFGEGSWLTVV.